This TCR beta chain was identified in a study of identical twins. General study findings and limits: Analyses of zero insertions could, in part, be confounded by invariant MAIT and iNKT cells. The more abundant beta clonotypes in cord blood had fewer insertions, and memory repertoires did not show this. Shared out-of-frame alpha sequences (those common to twins) showed excess low generation probability.

TCRdb independently ran MiXCR on the 5' RACE reads; one entry per CDR3 protein. The repertoire holds 700,000 or so distinct CDR3 sequences, with 8% to 9% as singletons. The CDR3 is 16 residues long. Germline loops: CDR1 SEHNR, CDR2 FQNEAQ (reference sequence). V shed 7 bases and J shed 7 bases, with 25 bases lying between them. Comment on this clonotype: The antigen is not known.

These same records also appear under a second study, on yellow fever vaccine responses in identical twins.

Sample: PBMCs. This receptor was identified in a young woman in good health. The chain uses TRBV7-9 and TRBJ2-5; D may be TRBD2 (6 bases). The CDR3 region has the DNA TGTGCCAGCACTTCGGGGGATCCAGGACCGGGGTTGACCCAGTACTTC. Its protein is CASTSGDPGPGLTQYF. The entire variable domain, with the rest obtained from reference TRBV7-9 and TRBJ2-5, is as follows: DTGVSQNPRHKITKRGQNVTFRCDPISEHNRLYWYRQTLGQGPEFLTYFQNEAQLEKSRLLSDRFSAERPKGSFSTLEIQRTEQGDSAMYLCASTSGDPGPGLTQYFGPGTRLLVL.